This TCR beta chain emerged from a study of blood T cells in healthy people across ages. Study-level results: TCR beta diversity tracked closely with naive T cell percentage.

V was pared by 5 bases and J by 7 bases, with 11 bases between. The CDR3 runs 13 residues. Germline V gene sequence: CDR1 MDHEN, CDR2 SYDVKM. Remarks on this clonotype: Its antigen is currently unknown.

Sample-barcoded 5' priming and a J-beta primer mix drove a second PCR of 7 to 11 cycles. TCRdb independently ran MiXCR on the 5' RACE reads; one entry per CDR3 protein. The data hold around 1,000,000 distinct CDR3 sequences, with around 25% observed a single time. The sample also formed part of further work on T cells of mothers and their children. According to that study: The study recruited a few healthy Caucasian mothers and their six children as donors.

This TCR was recovered from a girl aged 2 to 10 in good health. The J gene is TRBJ2-2, the V gene TRBV28; possibly TRBD1 for D (5 bases). Material for sequencing was blood. CDR3 DNA sequence: TGTGCCAGCAGTGGCAGGGTGGACGGGGAGCTGTTTTTT. This gives the protein CASSGRVDGELFF.